The rows below give T cell receptor beta chains drawn from one sample of a study of PD-L1 blockade in urothelial cancer. Here immunoSEQ multiplex PCR was the method, and the copy in TCRdb shows in-frame clones only, minus some. The repertoire holds under 40,000 clones, 65% to 90% seen once, with more than 30% in the top ten. This specimen was PBMCs, taken around atezolizumab (anti-PD-L1) treatment. The source of these receptors is a man aged 55 to 70 with urothelial cancer. The CDR3 runs from the conserved cysteine through the conserved F or W. D genes are given only for firm matches. Only part of the rows carry a size: once, few, many, or a class if the clone is expanded.

v_call	j_call	clone_size	d_call	cdr3_aa	cdr3_nt
TRBV9	TRBJ1-4	-	-	CASSVESRNEKLFF	TGTGCCAGCAGCGTAGAGTCCAGGAATGAAAAACTGTTTTTT
TRBV27	TRBJ1-2	-	-	CASSFTFESGYYGYTF	TGTGCCAGCAGTTTTACTTTCGAGTCAGGTTACTATGGCTACACCTTC
TRBV6-5	TRBJ1-3	-	TRBD1	CASSRGQVGNTIYF	TGTGCCAGCAGCCGCGGACAGGTTGGAAACACCATATATTTT
TRBV5-1	TRBJ2-1	-	TRBD2	CASSLDGGTSGLGEQFF	TGCGCCAGCAGCTTGGATGGAGGGACTAGCGGCCTCGGTGAGCAGTTCTTC
TRBV6-1	TRBJ1-2	-	-	CASSEKGILNYGYTF	TGTGCCAGCAGTGAAAAGGGGATACTAAACTATGGCTACACCTTC
TRBV5-6	TRBJ2-7	-	-	CASSLPETYEQYF	TGCGCCAGCAGTCTGCCAGAAACCTACGAGCAGTACTTC
TRBV5-1	TRBJ2-5	few	-	CASSFGHALQETQYF	TGCGCCAGCAGCTTTGGCCATGCCCTCCAAGAGACCCAGTACTTC
TRBV19	TRBJ1-5	-	-	CASIVVGGSNQPQHF	TGTGCCAGTATAGTTGTTGGAGGTAGCAATCAGCCCCAGCATTTT
TRBV9	TRBJ2-1	-	-	CASSVAPGDLSNEQFF	TGTGCCAGCAGCGTAGCCCCGGGGGACCTTAGTAATGAGCAGTTCTTC
TRBV11-1	TRBJ1-1	-	-	CASSLDGPEAFF	TGTGCCAGCAGCTTAGACGGTCCTGAAGCTTTCTTT
TRBV5-6	TRBJ2-1	-	TRBD1	CASSPTDRVHNEQFF	TGTGCCAGCAGCCCGACGGACAGGGTCCACAATGAGCAGTTCTTC
TRBV15	TRBJ2-3	-	TRBD2	CATSRGTSKIDTQYF	TGTGCCACCAGCAGAGGGACTAGTAAGATAGATACGCAGTATTTT
TRBV5-8	TRBJ1-1	-	-	CASPIITEQWMNTEAFF	TGTGCCAGCCCGATTATAACAGAGCAATGGATGAACACTGAAGCTTTCTTT
TRBV6-1	TRBJ2-4	-	TRBD1	CASSGQGRAKNIQYF	TGTGCCAGCAGCGGACAGGGTCGCGCCAAAAACATTCAGTACTTC